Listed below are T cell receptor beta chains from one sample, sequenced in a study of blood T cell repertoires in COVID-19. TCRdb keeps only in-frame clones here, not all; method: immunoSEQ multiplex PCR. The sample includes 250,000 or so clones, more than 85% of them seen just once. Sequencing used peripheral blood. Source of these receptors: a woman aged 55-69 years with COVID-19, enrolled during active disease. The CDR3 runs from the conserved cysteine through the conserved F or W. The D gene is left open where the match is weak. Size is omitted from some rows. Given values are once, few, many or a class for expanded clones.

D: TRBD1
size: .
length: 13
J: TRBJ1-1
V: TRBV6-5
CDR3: CASSYGDSTEAFF
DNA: TGTGCCAGCAGTTATGGGGACAGCACTGAAGCTTTCTTT

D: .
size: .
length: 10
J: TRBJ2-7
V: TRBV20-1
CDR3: CSPGSHEQYF
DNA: TGCAGCCCAGGCTCCCACGAGCAGTACTTC

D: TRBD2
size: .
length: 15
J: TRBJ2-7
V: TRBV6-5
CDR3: CASSRTSGDIYEQYF
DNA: TGTGCCAGCAGTCGGACTAGCGGAGATATCTACGAGCAGTACTTC

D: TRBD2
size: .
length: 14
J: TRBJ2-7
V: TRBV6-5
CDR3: CVCGGSGIPYEQYF
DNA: TGTGTATGTGGCGGTAGCGGGATCCCCTACGAGCAGTACTTC

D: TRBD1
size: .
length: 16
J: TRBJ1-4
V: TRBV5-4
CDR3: CASSFRTGPLIEKLFF
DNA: TGTGCCAGCAGCTTTCGGACAGGACCGCTAATAGAAAAACTGTTTTTT

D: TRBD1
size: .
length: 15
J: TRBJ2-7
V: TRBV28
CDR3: CASSFRAGGPYEQYF
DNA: TGTGCCAGCAGTTTCAGGGCAGGGGGCCCCTACGAGCAGTACTTC

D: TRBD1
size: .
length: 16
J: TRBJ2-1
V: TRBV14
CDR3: CASSQGQGPSYNEQFF
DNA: TGTGCCAGCAGCCAAGGACAGGGACCGTCCTACAATGAGCAGTTCTTC

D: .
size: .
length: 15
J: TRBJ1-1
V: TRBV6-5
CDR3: CASNYWGVGHTEAFF
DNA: TGTGCCAGCAATTACTGGGGGGTTGGGCACACTGAAGCTTTCTTT

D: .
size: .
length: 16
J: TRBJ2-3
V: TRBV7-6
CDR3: CASSLLAYTSTDTQYF
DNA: TGTGCCAGCAGCTTACTAGCGTACACTAGCACAGATACGCAGTATTTT

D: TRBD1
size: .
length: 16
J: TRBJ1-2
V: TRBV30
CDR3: CAWSVGSGTGAHGYTF
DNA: TGTGCCTGGAGTGTAGGGTCCGGGACAGGGGCTCATGGCTACACCTTC

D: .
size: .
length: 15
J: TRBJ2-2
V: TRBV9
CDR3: CASSVGPASPGELFF
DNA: TGTGCCAGCAGCGTAGGTCCGGCTAGCCCCGGGGAGCTGTTTTTT

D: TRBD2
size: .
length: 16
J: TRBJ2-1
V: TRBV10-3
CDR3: CAISSLAGGSYNEQFF
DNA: TGTGCCATCAGCTCACTAGCGGGGGGCTCCTACAATGAGCAGTTCTTC

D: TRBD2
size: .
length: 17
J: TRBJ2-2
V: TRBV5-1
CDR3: CASSLQIGGKGTGELFF
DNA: TGCGCCAGCAGCTTGCAAATCGGGGGGAAGGGCACCGGGGAGCTGTTTTTT

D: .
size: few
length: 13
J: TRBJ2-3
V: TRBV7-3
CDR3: CASSLTGPDTQYF
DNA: TGTGCCAGCAGCTTAACGGGCCCAGATACGCAGTATTTT

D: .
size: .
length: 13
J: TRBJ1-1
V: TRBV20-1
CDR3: CSASGHSNTEAFF
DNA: TGCAGTGCTAGTGGGCATTCCAACACTGAAGCTTTCTTT

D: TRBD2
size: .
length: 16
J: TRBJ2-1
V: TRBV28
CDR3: CASSLRSSGPNNEQFF
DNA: TGTGCCAGCAGTTTGAGGTCTAGCGGGCCGAACAATGAGCAGTTCTTC

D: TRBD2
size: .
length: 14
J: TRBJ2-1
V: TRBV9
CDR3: CASSLGGGYNEQFF
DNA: TGTGCCAGCAGCCTCGGCGGGGGATACAATGAGCAGTTCTTC

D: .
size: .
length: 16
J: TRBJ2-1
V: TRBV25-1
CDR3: CASSAAGSLGMDEQFF
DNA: TGTGCCAGCAGTGCCGCCGGTTCTCTAGGAATGGATGAGCAGTTCTTC

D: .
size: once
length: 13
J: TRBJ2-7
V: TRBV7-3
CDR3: CASSLTLGGVQYF
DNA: TGTGCCAGCAGCTTAACGCTGGGGGGAGTGCAGTACTTC

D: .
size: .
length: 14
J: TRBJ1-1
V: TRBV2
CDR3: CASSPRATNTEAFF
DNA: TGTGCCAGCAGTCCAAGAGCCACGAACACTGAAGCTTTCTTT

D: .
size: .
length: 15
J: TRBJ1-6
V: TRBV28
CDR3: CASSPSAGVGSPLHF
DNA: TGTGCCAGCAGTCCTTCAGCCGGGGTGGGTTCACCCCTCCACTTT

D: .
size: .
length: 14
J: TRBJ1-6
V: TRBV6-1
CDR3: CASSEAAGNSPLHF
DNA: TGTGCCAGCAGTGAAGCGGCTGGTAATTCACCCCTCCACTTT

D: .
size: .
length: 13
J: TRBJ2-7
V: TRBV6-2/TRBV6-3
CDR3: CASSSPLRSEQYF
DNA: TGTGCCAGCAGTTCGCCCCTCCGGAGCGAGCAGTACTTC

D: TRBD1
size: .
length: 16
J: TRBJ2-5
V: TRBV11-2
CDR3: CASSLGPGQGRETQYF
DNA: TGTGCCAGCAGCTTAGGACCCGGACAGGGTCGGGAGACCCAGTACTTC

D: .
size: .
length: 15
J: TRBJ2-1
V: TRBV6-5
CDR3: CASGRAGSSYNEQFF
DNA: TGTGCCAGCGGAAGGGCGGGTAGCTCCTACAATGAGCAGTTCTTC

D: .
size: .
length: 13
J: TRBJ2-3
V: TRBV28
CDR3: CASSVPRADTQYF
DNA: TGTGCCAGCAGTGTCCCCCGGGCAGATACGCAGTATTTT

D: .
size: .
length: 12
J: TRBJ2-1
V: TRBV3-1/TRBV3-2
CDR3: CASKGLHHEQFF
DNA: TGTGCCAGCAAGGGACTCCACCATGAGCAGTTCTTC

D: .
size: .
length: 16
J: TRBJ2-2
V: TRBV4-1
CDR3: CASSQGSGGHTGELFF
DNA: TGCGCCAGCAGCCAAGGTTCGGGGGGCCACACCGGGGAGCTGTTTTTT

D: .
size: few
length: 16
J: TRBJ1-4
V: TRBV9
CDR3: CASSVETAPEVEKLFF
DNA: TGTGCCAGCAGCGTAGAGACGGCGCCCGAGGTCGAAAAACTGTTTTTT

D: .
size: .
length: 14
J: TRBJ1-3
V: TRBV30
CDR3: CAWSSGDSGNTIYF
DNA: TGTGCCTGGAGTTCGGGGGACTCTGGAAACACCATATATTTT

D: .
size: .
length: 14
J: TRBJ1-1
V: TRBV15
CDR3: CATSSYATGREAFF
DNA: TGTGCCACCAGCAGTTACGCCACAGGGAGAGAAGCTTTCTTT

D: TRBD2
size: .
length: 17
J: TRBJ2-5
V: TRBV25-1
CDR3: CASSEFAGAGEQETQYF
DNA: TGTGCCAGCAGTGAATTTGCGGGAGCAGGCGAGCAAGAGACCCAGTACTTC

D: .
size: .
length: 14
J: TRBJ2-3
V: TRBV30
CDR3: CAWRSGSTEDTQYF
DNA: TGTGCCTGGAGATCGGGTAGCACTGAAGATACGCAGTATTTT

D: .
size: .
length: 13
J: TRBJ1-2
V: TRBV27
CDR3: CASSFTSNYGYTF
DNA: TGTGCCAGCAGTTTCACTTCTAACTATGGCTACACCTTC

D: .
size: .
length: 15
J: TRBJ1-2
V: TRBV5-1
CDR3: CASSDAGRVDYGYTF
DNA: TGCGCCAGCAGCGATGCTGGCAGGGTGGACTATGGCTACACCTTC

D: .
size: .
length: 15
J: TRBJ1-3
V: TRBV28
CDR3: CASSLWSTSGNTIYF
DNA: TGTGCCAGCAGTTTATGGAGTACCTCTGGAAACACCATATATTTT

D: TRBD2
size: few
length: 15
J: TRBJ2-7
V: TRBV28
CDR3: CASSPAGGKTYEQYF
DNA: TGTGCCAGCAGTCCTGCGGGGGGGAAAACCTACGAGCAGTACTTC

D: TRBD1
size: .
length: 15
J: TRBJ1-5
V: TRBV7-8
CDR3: CASSFGQGGNQPQHF
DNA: TGTGCCAGCAGCTTCGGACAGGGGGGCAATCAGCCCCAGCATTTT

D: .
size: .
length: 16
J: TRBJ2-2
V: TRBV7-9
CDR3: CASEQRGRVRTGELFF
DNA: TGTGCCAGCGAACAGAGGGGGAGAGTTCGGACCGGGGAGCTGTTTTTT

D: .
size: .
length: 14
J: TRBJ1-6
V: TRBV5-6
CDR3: CASSLFGGYSPLHF
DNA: TGTGCCAGCAGCTTGTTTGGGGGGTACTCACCCCTCCACTTT

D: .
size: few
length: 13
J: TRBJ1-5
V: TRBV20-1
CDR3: CSASSGGNQPQHF
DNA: TGCAGTGCTAGTTCCGGGGGCAATCAGCCCCAGCATTTT

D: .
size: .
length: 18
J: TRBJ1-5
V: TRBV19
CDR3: CARRPEWGWGGGNQPQHF
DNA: TGTGCCAGGAGACCTGAGTGGGGGTGGGGAGGAGGCAATCAGCCCCAGCATTTT